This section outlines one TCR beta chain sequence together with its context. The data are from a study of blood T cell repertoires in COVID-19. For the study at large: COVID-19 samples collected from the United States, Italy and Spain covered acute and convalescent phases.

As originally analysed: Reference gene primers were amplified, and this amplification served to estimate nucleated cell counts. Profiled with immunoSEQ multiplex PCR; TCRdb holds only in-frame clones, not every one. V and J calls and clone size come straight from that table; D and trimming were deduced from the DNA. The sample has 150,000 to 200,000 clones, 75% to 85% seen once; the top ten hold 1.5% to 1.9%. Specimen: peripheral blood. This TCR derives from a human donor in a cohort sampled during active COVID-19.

For the CDR3, the DNA is TGTGCCAGCACCCCTGCACTAGCGGGAGCCTACGAGCAGTACTTC. Translating gives CASTPALAGAYEQYF. The genes are TRBV28 and TRBJ2-7; 11 nucleotides line up with TRBD2. Germline V gene sequence: CDR1 MDHEN, CDR2 SYDVKM. The CDR3 is made up of 15 amino acids. Germline trimming cut 7 bases from V and 2 bases from J; bases unmatched to any gene: 7.